The rows below give T cell receptor beta chains drawn from one sample of a study of OX40 agonist ivuxolimab in advanced cancers. Profiled with immunoSEQ multiplex PCR; TCRdb holds only in-frame clones, not every one. The sample yields about 96,000 clones, around 90% seen once. Specimen: CD4+ or CD8+ T cells sorted from blood, collected in a trial of the OX40 agonist ivuxolimab. The source is an adult with an advanced solid tumor such as melanoma, head and neck, liver or kidney cancer. Each CDR3 is given with its conserved first and last residue.

>TRBJ1-1|TRBV5-1
CASSQAQGNPEAFF
>TRBJ2-7|TRBV19
CASSIDLAGNGEQYF
>TRBJ2-7|TRBV6-1
CASSRSGNSYEQYF
>TRBJ1-5|TRBV28
CASSFDSRDQPQHF
>TRBJ2-3|TRBV9
CASSKLVGGTDTQYF
>TRBJ1-3|TRBV10-3
CAITLGAGNTIYF
>TRBJ2-7|TRBV28
CASSFSGTYEQYF
>TRBJ2-5|TRBV7-9
CASSWTSEGTQYF
>TRBJ2-1|TRBV30
CAWMRDQYNEQFF
>TRBJ2-3|TRBV7-2
CASTRGAGGFTDTQYF
>TRBJ1-1|TRBV9
CASSVGVGINTEAFF
>TRBJ1-5|TRBV19
CATSWLGSNQPQHF
>TRBJ2-3|TRBV18
CASSPLPLAGGRTDTQYF